This record looks at one T cell receptor (beta chain) sequence and its context. The antigen is not known. Untouched CD4+ T cells were isolated by negative selection, averaging about 98% purity. The data were obtained in a study of T cell repertoires and HLA-DP antigens. Study details: Pre-culture CD4+ samples used roughly 1,200 ng DNA versus around 200 ng for CD137+CD4+ sorts.

Germline CDR1 reads SGHRS; CDR2 reads YFSETQ. CDR3 size: 15 residues. V was pared by 4 bases and J by 3 bases, with 8 bases of the junction left unmatched. Assay: immunoSEQ multiplex PCR; the TCRdb copy retains only in-frame clones and omits some. Found here are roughly 120,000 clones, around 93% of them singletons; the top ten hold over 0.25%. The V and J genes are TRBV5-1 and TRBJ2-7; 9 nucleotides match TRBD2. Sequencing input: CD4+ T cells from PBMCs. The sequence derives from a woman aged 18-29 years in good health and CMV-seronegative. The CDR3 is CASSQRAGGVYEQYF. The DNA of the CDR3 is TGCGCCAGCAGCCAACGAGCGGGAGGCGTCTACGAGCAGTACTTC.